This T cell receptor beta chain was captured by sequencing in a study of radiotherapy plus CTLA-4 blockade in lung cancer (dated by TCRdb to the late 2010s). As for the study more broadly: Among the enrolled patients, approximately 17% had an objective response, and 31% reached disease control.

Of note for this clone: Its antigen is still unknown. Nothing much larger sits one base from this clone, and base qualities are not available.

Study-level results and caveats: TCR clones derived from tumors expanded in peripheral blood after treatment with radiotherapy and ipilimumab. The strongest predictors of response were reported to be early dynamic shifts in blood T cell clones along with a rise in serum interferon-beta following radiation.

In this study, focal radiation therapy paired with CTLA-4 blockade (ipilimumab) was tested in patients who had chemo-refractory metastatic non-small-cell lung cancer. Preparation of the library involved the immunoSEQ multiplex PCR assay. The clones in this table, taken by TCRdb from immuneACCESS, are in-frame only. Not every clone is retained; where verified, under half of the shortfall comes from an unresolved V gene, and the cause of the rest is unknown. In this sample the table shows approximately 85,000 clones, approximately 83% of which occur a single time. Approximately 2% of the sample is taken by the ten largest. The V and J ends are trimmed by 6 bases and 0 bases, leaving 8 bases between them. In the germline V gene, CDR1 corresponds to MDHEN and CDR2 to SYDVKM. Its CDR3 holds 13 amino acids, cysteine through phenylalanine. Just CDR3 DNA is preserved here, 39 bases in frame from base 1.

The input for sequencing was peripheral blood, taken from a patient treated with radiotherapy plus ipilimumab. Rearrangement joined TRBV28 to TRBJ1-2, with the D gene uncertain. This receptor was identified in a human donor with non-small cell lung cancer who had a partial response to radiotherapy plus ipilimumab. CDR3 region: CASSFTANYGYTF. The DNA is as follows: TGTGCCAGCAGCTTCACAGCTAACTATGGCTACACCTTC.